The following is a TCR beta chain sequence with its context. Its antigen is not known. Looked up from germline, CDR1 is SGHRS and CDR2 is YFSETQ. Trimming pared 1 base from V and 4 bases from J, leaving 14 bases between. The CDR3 has 15 amino acids. This record comes from a study of response to subunit inactivated influenza vaccine. Broader study findings: There was a suggestion from the authors that each seasonal influenza vaccination recruits few new T cells.

TCRdb fed the RT-PCR reads into MiXCR, producing one record per CDR3 protein. The sample carries 650,000 to 850,000 distinct CDR3 sequences, roughly 13% recorded once. This clonotype was obtained from a man aged 45 to 65 who received an inactivated influenza vaccine. V gene TRBV5-1 combines with J gene TRBJ1-1; perhaps TRBD1 as D (6 bases). The source was PBMCs from blood, collected around two weeks before vaccination. CDR3 DNA: TGCGCCAGCAGCTTGCTGGGGGCGCAACGCACTGAAGCTTTCTTT. This encodes CASSLLGAQRTEAFF. The variable domain in full, completed from reference TRBV5-1 and TRBJ1-1, reads KAGVTQTPRYLIKTRGQQVTLSCSPISGHRSVSWYQQTPGQGLQFLFEYFSETQRNKGNFPGRFSGRQFSNSRSEMNVSTLELGDSALYLCASSLLGAQRTEAFFGQGTRLTVV.